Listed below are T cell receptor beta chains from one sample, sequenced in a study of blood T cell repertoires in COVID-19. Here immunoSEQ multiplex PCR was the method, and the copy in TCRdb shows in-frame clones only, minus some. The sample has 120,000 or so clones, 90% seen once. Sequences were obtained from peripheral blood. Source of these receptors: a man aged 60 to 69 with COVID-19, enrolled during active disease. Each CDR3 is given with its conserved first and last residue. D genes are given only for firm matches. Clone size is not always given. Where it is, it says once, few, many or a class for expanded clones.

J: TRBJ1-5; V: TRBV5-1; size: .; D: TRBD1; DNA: TGCGCCAGCAGCCCGGACGGGACAGGGGTTCAGCCCCAGCATTTT; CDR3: CASSPDGTGVQPQHF
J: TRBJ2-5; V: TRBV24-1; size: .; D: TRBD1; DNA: TGTGCCACCAGTGAGACAGGGACCCTGCAAGGGACCCAGTACTTC; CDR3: CATSETGTLQGTQYF
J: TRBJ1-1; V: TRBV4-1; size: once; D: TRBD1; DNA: TGCGCCAGCAGCCAACCAGGGGGGAGAGCTTTCTTT; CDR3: CASSQPGGRAFF
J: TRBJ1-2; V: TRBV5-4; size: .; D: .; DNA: TGTGCCAGCAGCTCACGAGGGTACGGCTACACCTTC; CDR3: CASSSRGYGYTF
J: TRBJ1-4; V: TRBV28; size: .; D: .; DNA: TGTGCCAGCAGTTCCAGGGGTAATGAAAAACTGTTTTTT; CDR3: CASSSRGNEKLFF
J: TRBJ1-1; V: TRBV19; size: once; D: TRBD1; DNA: TGTGCCAGTACCACTGGACAGGGGGCTGAAGCTTTCTTT; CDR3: CASTTGQGAEAFF
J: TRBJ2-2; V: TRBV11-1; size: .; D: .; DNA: TGTGCCAGCAGCCCCCGTCGAGTGAACACCGGGGAGCTGTTTTTT; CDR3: CASSPRRVNTGELFF
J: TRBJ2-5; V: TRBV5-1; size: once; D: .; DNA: TGCGCCAGCAGCTTGAGACTACTTCAAGAGACCCAGTACTTC; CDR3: CASSLRLLQETQYF
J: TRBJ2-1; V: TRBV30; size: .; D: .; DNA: TGTGCCTGGAGTGAGGGAGGCTACTACCATGAGCAGTTCTTC; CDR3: CAWSEGGYYHEQFF
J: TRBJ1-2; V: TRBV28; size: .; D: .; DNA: TGTGCCAGCAGCACAGGGAGAGGGAACTATGGCTACACCTTC; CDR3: CASSTGRGNYGYTF
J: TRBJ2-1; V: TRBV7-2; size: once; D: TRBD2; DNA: TGTGCCAGCAGGGTAGTTAGGGCTAGCGGGAGAAATGAGCAGTTCTTC; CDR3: CASRVVRASGRNEQFF
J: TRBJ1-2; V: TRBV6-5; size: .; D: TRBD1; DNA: TGTGCCAGCAGCGGGACAGGATGGAACTATGGCTACACCTTC; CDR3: CASSGTGWNYGYTF
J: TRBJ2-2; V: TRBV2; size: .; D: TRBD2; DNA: TGTGCCAGCAGTGATCTAGCGGGAGTAACCGGGGAGCTGTTTTTT; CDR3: CASSDLAGVTGELFF
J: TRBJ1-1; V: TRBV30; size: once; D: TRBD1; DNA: TGTGCGCACAGGGGATGGACTGAAGCTTTCTTT; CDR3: CAHRGWTEAFF
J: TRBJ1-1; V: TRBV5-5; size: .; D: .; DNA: TGTGCCAGCAGCTTGGCCGACAGGAAATCTGAAGCTTTCTTT; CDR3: CASSLADRKSEAFF
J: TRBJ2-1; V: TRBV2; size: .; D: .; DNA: TGTGCCAGCAGAACCGGGTCCAGCGACAATGAGCAGTTCTTC; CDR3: CASRTGSSDNEQFF
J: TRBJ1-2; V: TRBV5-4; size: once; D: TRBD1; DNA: TGTGCCAGCAGCTTGAGGACAGGGGGTTTCTATGGCTACACCTTC; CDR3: CASSLRTGGFYGYTF
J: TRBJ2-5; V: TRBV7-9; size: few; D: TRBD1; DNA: TGTGCCAGCAGCTTAAAGGGCGGACAGGGGGAGACCCAGTACTTC; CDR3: CASSLKGGQGETQYF
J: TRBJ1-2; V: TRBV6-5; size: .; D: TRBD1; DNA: TGTGCCAGCAGCTCCACCGGGACAGGCGACTATGGCTACACCTTC; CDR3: CASSSTGTGDYGYTF
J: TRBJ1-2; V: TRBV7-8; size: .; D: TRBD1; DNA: TGTGCCAGCAGCGGACAGGGAACCTATGGCTACACCTTC; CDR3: CASSGQGTYGYTF
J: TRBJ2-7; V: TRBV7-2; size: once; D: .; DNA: TGTGCCAGCAGCCCCCTCCCCGTTTCCTACGAGCAGTACTTC; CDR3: CASSPLPVSYEQYF
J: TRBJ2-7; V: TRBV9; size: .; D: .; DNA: TGTGCCAGCAGCGTAGGAAGGGGGACCTACGAGCAGTACTTC; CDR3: CASSVGRGTYEQYF
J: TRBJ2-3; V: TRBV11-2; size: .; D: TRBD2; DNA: TGTGCCAGCAGCTTAGTGGCGGGAGCAAGAGATACGCAGTATTTT; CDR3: CASSLVAGARDTQYF